This T cell receptor (beta chain) is drawn from a study of blood T cells in healthy people across ages. Findings and limits, study-wide: Higher diversity, along with more naive CD4+ cells, distinguished long-lived donors from aged donors. The fall in TCR beta diversity per million T cells was roughly linear with age.

A J-beta primer mix and a sample-barcoded 5' primer were used in a second PCR of about 7 to 12 cycles. Using its own MiXCR run on the 5' RACE reads, TCRdb lists one record per CDR3 protein. Of roughly 1.5 million distinct CDR3 sequences listed, about 45% are singletons. Points on this clonotype: Its antigen is not identified. Compared with germline, one end of the junction differs, possibly owing to a read error.

The authors isolated at least 6.5 million PBMCs per sample. Sequencing was performed on blood. The receptor's source is a woman aged 18 to 35 in good health.

The CDR3 reads CASSSTGVHVNEQFF. The DNA of the CDR3 is TGCGCCAGCAGTAGCACCGGGGTGCATGTCAATGAGCAGTTCTTC. J is TRBJ2-1 and V is TRBV27; perhaps TRBD2 as D (5 bases). The germline gives CDR1 MNHEY, CDR2 SMNVEV (reference sequence). There are 15 residues in the CDR3.